This T cell receptor (beta chain) was retrieved from a study of blood T cells in healthy people across ages. The CDR3 extends over 13 amino acids. The V gene end was trimmed by 0 bases and the J gene end by 10 bases; junction bases not matched to a gene: 4. Germline V lookup: CDR1 DFQATT, CDR2 SNEGSKA (reference sequence). A minimum of 7 million PBMCs was isolated per sample. Combining a sample-barcoded 5' primer with a J-beta primer mix, a second PCR ran for about 6 to 12 cycles. In TCRdb, the 5' RACE reads were re-called with MiXCR into one record per CDR3 protein. Of nearly 800,000 distinct CDR3 sequences in the sample, more than 20% were seen once. These same data were also listed under a study on T cells of mothers and their children.

The chain has TRBV20-1 and TRBJ2-1, with 9 bases lining up with TRBD2. The sample was blood. This clonotype was obtained from a boy between 10 and 17 years old in good health. CDR3 DNA sequence: TGCAGTGCTAGAGAGGGACTAGCAGTAGAGCAGTTCTTC. Its translation: CSAREGLAVEQFF.